These T cell receptor beta chains were read from a single sample in a study of cytotoxic CD8 clonotypes in ibrutinib-treated CLL. Some clones are missing from TCRdb's copy, which holds only in-frame ones; the method was immunoSEQ multiplex PCR. The repertoire holds about 28,000 clones, 45% to 60% seen once, with over 4.5% in the top ten. The sample here was PBMCs, taken before ibrutinib treatment. All receptors derive from a human donor with chronic lymphocytic leukemia. Both conserved end residues are part of each CDR3.

TRBV5-4,TRBJ1-6,CASSLRGGGSPLHF
TRBV2,TRBJ1-4,CASRTGATGREKLFF
TRBV7-3,TRBJ2-3,CASSEAGGLDTQYF
TRBV5-1,TRBJ2-7,CASSLEAIGTLFGPRYEQYF
TRBV9,TRBJ1-2,CASSVDRQGEGSLSYTF
TRBV2,TRBJ1-1,CASTTSVTGRESAEAFF
TRBV5-1,TRBJ2-1,CASSSTTGTSGLHEQFF
TRBV7-3,TRBJ2-3,CASSLAAPGLASADTQYF
TRBV6-1,TRBJ2-7,CASSEAGYEQYF
TRBV11-2,TRBJ2-7,CASSLVFEQYF
TRBV15,TRBJ2-7,CATSREDRHWISEQYF
TRBV11-2,TRBJ1-3,CASSLGQSTAIYF
TRBV7-9,TRBJ2-7,CASSLAQGYEQYF
TRBV7-9,TRBJ1-5,CARVPRAGNQPQHF
TRBV10-3,TRBJ2-7,CAISERGMRRSYEQYF
TRBV19,TRBJ2-7,CASSIRGTKKNEQYF
TRBV7-2,TRBJ2-7,CASSLGGGSSYEQYF
TRBV19,TRBJ2-1,CASSIVGDNEQFF
TRBV19,TRBJ1-2,CASSITPGHGYTF
TRBV5-1,TRBJ1-6,CASSFSGSLNGNSPLHF
TRBV2,TRBJ2-7,CAGGDRVIGEQYF
TRBV4-1,TRBJ1-1,CASSQSNLVLGGGNTEAFF
TRBV7-9,TRBJ2-2,CATRRQRANYTGELFF
TRBV7-2,TRBJ2-3,CASSLLRITDTQYF
TRBV29-1,TRBJ2-1,CSVWPQFF
TRBV6-5,TRBJ1-4,CASSFSGTTNEKLFF
TRBV11-2,TRBJ2-3,CASSPIREGSTDTQYF
TRBV21-1,TRBJ1-3,CASSKHRRISGNTIYF
TRBV6-6,TRBJ2-1,CASSTPGLAILDEQFF
TRBV4-1,TRBJ1-2,CASSQVGGPRYGYTF
TRBV2,TRBJ2-4,CASRPPLGDIGENIQYF
TRBV5-1,TRBJ1-5,CASSFAGGADQPQHF
TRBV6-1,TRBJ1-2,CASSAKGTYYGYTF
TRBV2,TRBJ2-5,CASTGLKETQYF
TRBV7-2,TRBJ1-1,CASSYPYTGQYAFF
TRBV27,TRBJ2-1,CASKPPPGHEQFF
TRBV7-2,TRBJ2-7,CASSSPLPSYEQYF
TRBV5-1,TRBJ2-1,CASTGRANEQFF
TRBV15,TRBJ1-5,CATSTQSNNQPQHF
TRBV11-1,TRBJ1-2,CASSSPDRRNYGYTF
TRBV9,TRBJ2-7,CASSTTMGEQYF
TRBV5-6,TRBJ2-4,CASSLLFSDAEAKNIQYF
TRBV27,TRBJ1-1,CASSWTGPNAEAFF
TRBV27,TRBJ2-7,CASSSYRQGGGEQYF
TRBV27,TRBJ2-7,CASSLVLAGPSEQYF
TRBV15,TRBJ1-4,CATSRRTGWEANEKLFF
TRBV5-6,TRBJ2-5,CASSLGQTYGAQYF
TRBV29-1,TRBJ2-5,CSVEGTGQETQYF
TRBV2,TRBJ1-1,CASRHHKQATEAFF
TRBV4-1,TRBJ2-6,CASSQVAGAGANVLTF
TRBV19,TRBJ2-1,CASTGGARQFF
TRBV27,TRBJ2-1,CASSRGGVGINEQFF
TRBV11-2,TRBJ2-7,CASSLQTNEYEQYF
TRBV6-6,TRBJ2-5,CASTRTGGEETQYF
TRBV5-1,TRBJ2-1,CASSLSWGMGWQFF
TRBV19,TRBJ2-3,CASSIKATGRGLAGSTDTQYF
TRBV7-2,TRBJ2-2,CASSWYSGELFF
TRBV7-8,TRBJ2-4,CASSPWVSGAKNIQYF
TRBV27,TRBJ2-1,CASGRSEQFF
TRBV7-3,TRBJ2-1,CASSLMRDNEQFF